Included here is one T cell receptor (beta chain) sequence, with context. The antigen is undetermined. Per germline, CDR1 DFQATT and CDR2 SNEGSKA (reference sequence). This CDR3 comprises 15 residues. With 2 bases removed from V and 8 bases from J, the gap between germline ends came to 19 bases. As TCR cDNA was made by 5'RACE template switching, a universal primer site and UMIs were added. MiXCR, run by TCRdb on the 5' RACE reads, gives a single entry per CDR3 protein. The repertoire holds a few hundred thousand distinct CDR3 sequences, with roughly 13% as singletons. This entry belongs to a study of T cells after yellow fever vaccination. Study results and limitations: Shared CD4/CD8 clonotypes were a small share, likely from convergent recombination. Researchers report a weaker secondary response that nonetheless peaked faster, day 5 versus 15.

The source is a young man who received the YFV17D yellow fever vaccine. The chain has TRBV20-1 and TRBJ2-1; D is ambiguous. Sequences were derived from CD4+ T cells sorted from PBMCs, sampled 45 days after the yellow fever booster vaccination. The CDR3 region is CSARLLASRHDEQFF. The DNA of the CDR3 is TGCAGTGCTAGATTACTGGCGAGTAGACACGATGAGCAGTTCTTC.